The text below deals with one TCR beta chain. This sample was included in a study of blood T cell repertoires in COVID-19. The overall study: Samples of COVID-19 (acute and convalescent) were obtained from the United States, Italy and Spain. The cDNA or gDNA used as material had been derived from T cells, B-cell-depleted T cells, or PBMCs.

As originally analysed: How many nucleated cells were present was estimated from reference gene primer amplification. Sequencing was performed with immunoSEQ multiplex PCR; in TCRdb, only in-frame clones are kept and a portion is missing. V, J and clone size derive from that table, while D and trimming were established from the DNA sequence. The top ten clones hold over 3.5% of a sample with about 260,000 clones, about nine tenths of them seen once. Sequenced input: peripheral blood. This clonotype originated in a woman aged 40 to 50 with acute or convalescent COVID-19.

The CDR3 DNA reads TGTGCCAGCAGAGCCGACAGGGATAATTCACCCCTCCACTTT. Protein sequence: CASRADRDNSPLHF. This chain connects TRBV6-5 to TRBJ1-6, with 7 bases fitting TRBD1. Germline trimming cut 6 bases from V and 5 bases from J; bases unmatched to any gene: 4. Germline CDR1 MNHEY, CDR2 SVGAGI. The CDR3 runs to 14 residues.